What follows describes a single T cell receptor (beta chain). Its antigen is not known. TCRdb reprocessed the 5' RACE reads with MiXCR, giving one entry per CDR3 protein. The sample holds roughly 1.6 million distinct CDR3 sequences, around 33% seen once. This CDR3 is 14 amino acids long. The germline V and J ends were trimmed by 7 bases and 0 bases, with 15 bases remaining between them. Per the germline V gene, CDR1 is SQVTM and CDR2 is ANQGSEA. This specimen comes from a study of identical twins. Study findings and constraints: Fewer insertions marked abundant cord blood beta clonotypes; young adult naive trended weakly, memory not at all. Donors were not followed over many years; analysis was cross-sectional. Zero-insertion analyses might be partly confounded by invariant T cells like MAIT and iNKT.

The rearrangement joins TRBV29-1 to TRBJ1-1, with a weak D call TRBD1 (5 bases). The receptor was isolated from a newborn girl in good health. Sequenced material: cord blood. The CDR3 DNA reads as TGCAGCGAGAGCCCATGGGGCTTGAACACTGAAGCTTTCTTT. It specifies CSESPWGLNTEAFF.